This record looks at one T cell receptor beta chain sequence and its context. The data are from a study of blood T cell repertoires in COVID-19. Background on the study: PBMCs, B-cell-depleted T cells, or T cells provided the cDNA or gDNA that made up the material.

In the source study's methods: Estimation of nucleated cell counts relied on the amplification of reference gene primers. Assay: immunoSEQ multiplex PCR; the TCRdb copy retains only in-frame clones and omits some. Clone size and the V and J calls come from that table; the DNA yielded D and trimming. Here the sample spans about 280,000 clones, roughly 86% being singletons. The germline CDR1 and CDR2 sequences are KGHSH and LQKENI. V gave up 0 bases and J gave up 4 bases; unmatched junction bases: 10. The CDR3 loop spans 17 amino acids. What was sequenced was peripheral blood. The receptor comes from a man aged 40-55 years with active or convalescent COVID-19. This sequence joins TRBV18 and TRBJ2-3, with 7 positions matching TRBD2. For the CDR3, the DNA is TGTGCCAGCTCACCACCTCGGGGGGTAAAAAGATCAGATACGCAGTATTTT. This sequence encodes CASSPPRGVKRSDTQYF.